This TCR beta chain was retrieved from a study of beta chain features in type 1 diabetes. Regarding this clone: What it recognizes is unknown.

General study results and limits: Amplification by PCR could prefer shorter templates, with the same effect in patients and controls. The influence of HLA type on TCRB rearrangement stayed undetermined.

Germline loops: CDR1 SGDLS, CDR2 YYNGEE. Deletions cut 2 bases from V and 3 bases from J, with 18 bases between. The CDR3 spans 16 residues. Expressed TCRB transcripts were sequenced because the entire RNA isolate underwent reverse transcription. The table came from immunoSEQ multiplex PCR; TCRdb's copy has only in-frame clones and leaves some out. Of approximately 380,000 clones in the sample, around 15% were seen once. The source material was naive CD4+ T cells from blood. This clonotype was obtained from a woman in her late teens or twenties in good health. The chain links TRBV9 to TRBJ2-7, with D possibly being TRBD1 (6 bases). The CDR3 loop is CASSVGQSGWVYEQYF. For the CDR3, the DNA is TGTGCCAGCAGCGTTGGACAGTCGGGGTGGGTCTACGAGCAGTACTTC.